This TCR beta chain was observed in a study of blood T cell repertoires in COVID-19. Study summary: Acute-phase and convalescent COVID-19 samples originated in the United States, Italy and Spain.

The CDR3 runs 16 residues. The germline V and J ends were trimmed by 4 bases and 8 bases, with 21 bases remaining between them. Germline values: CDR1 SGHRS, CDR2 YFSETQ. Sequenced by immunoSEQ multiplex PCR; TCRdb stores in-frame clones only, minus some. Of under 300,000 clones in the sample, about 89% were seen once. Participants were placed into cohorts based on the clinical history they reported. The sequence came from a man in his forties who had recovered from COVID-19. This chain uses TRBV5-1 with TRBJ1-4, with D possibly matching TRBD1 (6 bases). Sequenced input: PBMCs or T cells enriched from blood (not recorded which). The chain's CDR3 is CASSDRTGTQPEKLFF. DNA for the CDR3: TGCGCCAGCAGCGACAGAACCGGGACACAACCCGAAAAACTGTTTTTT.